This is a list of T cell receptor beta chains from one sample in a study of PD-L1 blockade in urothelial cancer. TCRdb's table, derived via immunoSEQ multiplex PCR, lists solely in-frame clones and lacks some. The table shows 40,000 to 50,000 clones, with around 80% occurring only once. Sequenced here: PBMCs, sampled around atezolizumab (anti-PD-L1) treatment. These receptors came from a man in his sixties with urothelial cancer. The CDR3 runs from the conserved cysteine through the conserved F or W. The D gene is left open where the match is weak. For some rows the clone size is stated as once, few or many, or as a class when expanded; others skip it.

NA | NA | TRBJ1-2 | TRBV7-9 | TGTGCCAGCAGCTTAAGTAGTTGGGGCTACACCTTC | CASSLSSWGYTF
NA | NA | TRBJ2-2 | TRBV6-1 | TGTGCCAGCAGTGAAATGGCAGGCCCCGGGGAGCTGTTTTTT | CASSEMAGPGELFF
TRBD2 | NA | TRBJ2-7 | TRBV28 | TGTGCCAGTAGCGGGGGGCCAACCTACGAGCAGTACTTC | CASSGGPTYEQYF
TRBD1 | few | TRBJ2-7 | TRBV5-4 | TGTGCCAGCACCTCCGGGACAGACCCCTACGAGCAGTACTTC | CASTSGTDPYEQYF
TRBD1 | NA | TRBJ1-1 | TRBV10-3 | TGTGCCATCAGTCTCCGGGACAGGGGAGGGTACACTGAAGCTTTCTTT | CAISLRDRGGYTEAFF
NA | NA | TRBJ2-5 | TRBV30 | TGTGCCTGGAGTGCTAGAAAAGAGACCCAGTACTTC | CAWSARKETQYF
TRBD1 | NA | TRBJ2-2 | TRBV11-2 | TGTGCCAGCACGAGGGACAGGGCGAACACCGGGGAGCTGTTTTTT | CASTRDRANTGELFF
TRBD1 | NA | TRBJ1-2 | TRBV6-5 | TGTGCCAGCAGTTGGACAGGGGAGGGTGGCTACACCTTC | CASSWTGEGGYTF
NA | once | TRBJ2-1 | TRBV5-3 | TGTGCCAGAAGCTTATGGCGGCCGGGACTGGCGAGCTCCTACAATGAGCAGTTCTTC | CARSLWRPGLASSYNEQFF
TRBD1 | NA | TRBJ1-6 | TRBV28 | TGTGCCAGCAGTCCCCCCACAGGGGGCTTCGAGTCACCCCTCCACTTT | CASSPPTGGFESPLHF
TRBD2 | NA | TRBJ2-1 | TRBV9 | TGTGCCAGCAGCGTAGCTGGAGTAGGAGCGGGGCTAAACAATGAGCAGTTCTTC | CASSVAGVGAGLNNEQFF
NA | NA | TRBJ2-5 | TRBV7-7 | TGTGCTAGCAGCTTATTCCCGGGAGAGACCCAGTACTTC | CASSLFPGETQYF
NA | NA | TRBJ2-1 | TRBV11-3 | TGTGCCAGCAGCTCCGGACTCTTCAATGAGCAGTTCTTC | CASSSGLFNEQFF
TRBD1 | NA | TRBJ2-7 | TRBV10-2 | TGCGCCAGCTCGACAGGGCCGGTCGAGCAGTACTTC | CASSTGPVEQYF
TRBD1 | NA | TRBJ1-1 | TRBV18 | TGTGCCAGCTCACGGGACAGATCGAACACTGAAGCTTTCTTT | CASSRDRSNTEAFF
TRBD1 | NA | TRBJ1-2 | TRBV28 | TGTGCCAGCACCGGGGGACAGCGGAGCTATGGCTACACCTTC | CASTGGQRSYGYTF
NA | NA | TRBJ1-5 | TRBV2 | TGTGCCAGCAGTGATATACTGTCCAATCAGCCCCAGCATTTT | CASSDILSNQPQHF
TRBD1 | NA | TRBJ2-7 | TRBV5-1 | TGCGCCAGCAGCCCGAGGGGACAGGGATCCTACGAGCAGTACTTC | CASSPRGQGSYEQYF
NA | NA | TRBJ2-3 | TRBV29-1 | TGCAGCGTTGAGCCTGATGGTCGGGCAGATACGCAGTATTTT | CSVEPDGRADTQYF
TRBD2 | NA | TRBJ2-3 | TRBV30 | TGTGCCTGGAGTCCAGCGGGAGGGACAGATACGCAGTATTTT | CAWSPAGGTDTQYF
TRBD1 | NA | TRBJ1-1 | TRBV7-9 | TGTGCCAGCAGCGACAGGGAAGAAACTGAAGCTTTCTTT | CASSDREETEAFF
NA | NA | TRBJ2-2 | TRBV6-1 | TGTGCCAGCAGTGAAGCGAGGAGGGAGTTAGCCGGGGAGCTGTTTTTT | CASSEARRELAGELFF
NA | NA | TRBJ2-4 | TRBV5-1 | TGCGCCAGCAGCTTGGAGGCCCAAGGAGGCATTCAGTACTTC | CASSLEAQGGIQYF
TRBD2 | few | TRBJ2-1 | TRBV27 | TGTGCCAGCAGTCGCCCCGGGACTAGCAGGTACAATGAGCAGTTCTTC | CASSRPGTSRYNEQFF
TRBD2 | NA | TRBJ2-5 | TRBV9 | TGTGCCAGCAGCGTCGCGGGGGGGAGCCAAGAGACCCAGTACTTC | CASSVAGGSQETQYF
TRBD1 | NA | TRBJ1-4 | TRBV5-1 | TGCGCCAGCAGCTTGGCAGGCAGGGGGCAGACTAATGAAAAACTGTTTTTT | CASSLAGRGQTNEKLFF
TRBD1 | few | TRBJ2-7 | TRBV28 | TGTGCCAGCAGTGACCAGACGGGACAGGGGGCGGGGTGGGAGTTGTCTAACGAGCAGTACTTC | CASSDQTGQGAGWELSNEQYF
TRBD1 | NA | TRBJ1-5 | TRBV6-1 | TGTGCCAGCAATTGGGACAGGAACAATCAGCCCCAGCATTTT | CASNWDRNNQPQHF
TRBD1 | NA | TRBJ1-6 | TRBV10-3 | TGTGCCATCGGAACAGGGGGGGGTTCACCCCTCCACTTT | CAIGTGGGSPLHF
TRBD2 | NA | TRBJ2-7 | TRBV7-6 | TGTGCCAGCAGCTTAGAGCCGGGAGGGCCAAAGAACGAGCAGTACTTC | CASSLEPGGPKNEQYF
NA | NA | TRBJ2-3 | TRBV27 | TGTGCCAGCAGTGCTGGACATCCCGCGGCAGATACGCAGTATTTT | CASSAGHPAADTQYF
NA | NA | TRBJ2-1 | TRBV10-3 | TGTGCCATCAGTGAGTCGCCAGGGCCACCGAACAATGAGCAGTTCTTC | CAISESPGPPNNEQFF
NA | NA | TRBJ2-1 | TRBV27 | TGTGCCAGCCGGGACTCCTCCTACAATGAGCAGTTCTTC | CASRDSSYNEQFF
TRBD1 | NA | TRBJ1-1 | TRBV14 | TGTGCCAGCAGCCACGGACAGGGAAACACTGAAGCTTTCTTT | CASSHGQGNTEAFF
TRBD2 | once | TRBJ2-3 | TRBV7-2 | TGTGCCAGCAGCCTCGGACTAGCGGGAGGAGATACGCAGTATTTT | CASSLGLAGGDTQYF
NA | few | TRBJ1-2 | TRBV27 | TGTGCCAGCAGTTTAGGCTCGAACTATGGCTACACCTTC | CASSLGSNYGYTF
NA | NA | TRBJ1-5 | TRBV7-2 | TGTGCCAGCAGCCGGGAGTGGGCGAATCAGCCCCAGCATTTT | CASSREWANQPQHF
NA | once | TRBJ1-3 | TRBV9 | TGTGCCAGCAGCACCCCCCTGACAGATGGAAACACCATATATTTT | CASSTPLTDGNTIYF
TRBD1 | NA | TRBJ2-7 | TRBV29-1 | TGCAGCGTTGAGTTGACAGGGGGGTACGAGCAGTACTTC | CSVELTGGYEQYF
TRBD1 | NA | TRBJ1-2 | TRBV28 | TGTGCCAGCAGGGGGGACAGGGTCGGTGGCTACACCTTC | CASRGDRVGGYTF
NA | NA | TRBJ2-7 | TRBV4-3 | TGCGCCAGCAGCCAAGATCAGGGGCTATACGAGCAGTACTTC | CASSQDQGLYEQYF
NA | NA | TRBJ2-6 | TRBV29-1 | TGCAGCGTCCCGATTGGCTCCGGGGCCAACGTCCTGACTTTC | CSVPIGSGANVLTF
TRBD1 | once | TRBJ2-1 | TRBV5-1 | TGCGCCAGCAGCTTGTATCCCCAAAGGACAGGGGGTAGGGATGAGCAGTTCTTC | CASSLYPQRTGGRDEQFF
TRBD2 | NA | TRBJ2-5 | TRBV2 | TGTGCCAGCAGTGAAGGGGCTAGCGGGAGGATAGGATCGGAGACCCAGTACTTC | CASSEGASGRIGSETQYF